The 12 T cell receptor beta chains given below trace back to one sample, sequenced in a study of blood T cells in healthy people across ages. A second PCR of about 6 to 11 cycles used a sample-barcoded 5' primer and a J-beta primer mix. One entry per CDR3 protein, called by TCRdb with MiXCR from the 5' RACE reads. Found here are about 1.4 million distinct CDR3 sequences, roughly 64% of them singletons; the top ten hold roughly 7%. The sequenced material came from blood. These receptors were taken from a man between 18 and 35 years old in good health.

The V call is TRBV9, the J call TRBJ2-6, with a weak D call TRBD1 (6 bases). In germline, CDR1 is SGDLS, CDR2 YYNGEE. The CDR3 totals 17 residues. Trimming removed 6 bases at V and 1 base at J, with 17 bases between. Here the CDR3 reads CASNAQTQGSGANVLTF. CDR3 nucleotides: TGTGCCAGCAACGCACAAACTCAGGGGTCTGGGGCCAACGTCCTGACTTTC.

The chain is built from TRBV4-2 and TRBJ2-5; no clear D. V was trimmed by 5 bases and J by 9 bases, leaving 13 bases between them. Germline CDR1 is LGHNA and CDR2 is YNFKEQ. The CDR3 consists of 12 residues. The CDR3 is CASSSFSEAQYF. CDR3 nucleotides: TGTGCCAGCAGCTCTTTCAGTGAAGCCCAGTACTTC.

The chain carries TRBV2 and TRBJ2-2; D may be TRBD2 (5 bases). V was pared by 3 bases and J by 6 bases, with 11 bases between. The germline CDR1 and CDR2 sequences are SNHLY and FYNNEI. The CDR3 runs 14 residues. The CDR3 sequence is CASSEWRGPGELFF. The CDR3 coding sequence is TGTGCCAGCAGTGAGTGGCGAGGGCCCGGGGAGCTGTTTTTT. Complete variable domain (other parts from reference TRBV2 and TRBJ2-2): EPEVTQTPSHQVTQMGQEVILRCVPISNHLYFYWYRQILGQKVEFLVSFYNNEISEKSEIFDDQFSVERPDGSNFTLKIRSTKLEDSAMYFCASSEWRGPGELFFGEGSRLTVL.

Only a few counts were recorded for this clonotype. The chain is built from TRBV29-1 and TRBJ1-2, with D possibly TRBD1 on 5 matching bases. The CDR3 runs 16 residues. V lost 4 bases and J 4 bases, leaving 22 bases between the germline ends. Germline values: CDR1 SQVTM, CDR2 ANQGSEA. CDR3 protein: CSVALRSWDLSYGYTF. The CDR3 coding sequence is TGCAGCGTTGCCCTGAGATCGTGGGACCTTAGCTATGGCTACACCTTC.

The rearrangement uses TRBV12-3 or TRBV12-4 and TRBJ2-5; D possibly corresponds to TRBD2 (5 bases). The V gene lost 2 bases and the J gene lost 7 bases, with 20 bases spanning the gap. The CDR3 consists of 16 residues. The CDR3 DNA reads as TGTGCCAGCAGTTTAACGAGCGGAGCCGGTTCAGGGACCCAGTACTTC. Encoded protein: CASSLTSGAGSGTQYF.

The rearrangement uses TRBV7-2 and TRBJ2-5, with 7 bases lining up with TRBD1. V gave up 5 bases and J gave up 11 bases; unmatched junction bases: 14. This CDR3 is 14 amino acids long. CDR1 SGHTA and CDR2 FQGNSA come from the germline V gene. The CDR3 DNA reads TGTGCCAGCAGCACAAGACAGGGCTGGGATGAGCAGTACTTC. Its protein is CASSTRQGWDEQYF.

This clonotype was seen more than once but under ten times. The chain links TRBV11-2 to TRBJ2-3; D may be TRBD2 (5 bases). There are 15 residues in the CDR3. The V and J ends lost 5 bases and 0 bases respectively, with 12 bases between them. Per the germline V gene, CDR1 is SGHAT and CDR2 is FQNNGV. This chain's CDR3 is CASSQRVSSTDTQYF. The CDR3 nucleotides are TGTGCCAGCAGCCAGAGGGTATCTAGCACAGATACGCAGTATTTT.

This chain uses TRBV12-3 or TRBV12-4 with TRBJ2-5; D might be TRBD1 (5 bases). CDR3 length: 15 amino acids. V was pared by 1 base and J by 1 base, with 10 bases between. The CDR3 loop is CASSLVQGPQETQYF. The CDR3 coding sequence is TGTGCCAGCAGTTTAGTGCAGGGCCCCCAAGAGACCCAGTACTTC.

This clonotype was counted a few times. This chain links TRBV5-1 with TRBJ2-7; 8 nucleotides agree with TRBD2. The DNA matches TRBJ2-5 better at its end, which makes the J call doubtful. The CDR3 has 15 amino acids. Germline V gene sequence: CDR1 SGHRS, CDR2 YFSETQ. The CDR3 is CASSLVGRAVQTQYF. CDR3 DNA sequence: TGCGCCAGCAGCTTGGTCGGGAGGGCCGTTCAGACCCAGTACTTC.

This clonotype was detected a few times. The chain carries TRBV7-2 and TRBJ2-1; D not resolved. The CDR3 runs to 14 residues. Looked up from germline, CDR1 is SGHTA and CDR2 is FQGNSA. V was pared by 5 bases and J by 4 bases, with 12 bases between. In nucleotides, the CDR3 is TGTGCCAGCAGCCCCTTAGCCACATACAATGAGCAGTTCTTC. It is translated as CASSPLATYNEQFF.

The chain links TRBV7-2 to TRBJ1-1, with TRBD1 identical over 9 bases. Trimming removed 4 bases from V and 4 bases from J; junction bases left unmatched: 4. This CDR3 contains 14 residues. Germline-derived CDR1 and CDR2 are SGHTA and FQGNSA. CDR3 in amino acids: CASSSRGQGTEAFF. CDR3 nucleotide sequence: TGTGCCAGCAGCTCTCGGGGACAGGGCACTGAAGCTTTCTTT. Full variable domain (missing parts from reference TRBV7-2 and TRBJ1-1): GAGVSQSPSNKVTEKGKDVELRCDPISGHTALYWYRQSLGQGLEFLIYFQGNSAPDKSGLPSDRFSAERTGGSVSTLTIQRTQQEDSAVYLCASSSRGQGTEAFFGQGTRLTVV.

The V gene is TRBV20-1, the J gene TRBJ1-6; D might be TRBD1 (6 bases). Germline CDR1 DFQATT, CDR2 SNEGSKA (reference sequence). V lost 1 base to trimming and J lost 9 bases, with 16 bases between them. CDR3 length: 15 amino acids. The CDR3 protein is CSARGQGNLGSPLHF. For the CDR3, the DNA is TGCAGTGCTAGAGGTCAGGGGAACCTGGGTTCACCCCTCCACTTT.